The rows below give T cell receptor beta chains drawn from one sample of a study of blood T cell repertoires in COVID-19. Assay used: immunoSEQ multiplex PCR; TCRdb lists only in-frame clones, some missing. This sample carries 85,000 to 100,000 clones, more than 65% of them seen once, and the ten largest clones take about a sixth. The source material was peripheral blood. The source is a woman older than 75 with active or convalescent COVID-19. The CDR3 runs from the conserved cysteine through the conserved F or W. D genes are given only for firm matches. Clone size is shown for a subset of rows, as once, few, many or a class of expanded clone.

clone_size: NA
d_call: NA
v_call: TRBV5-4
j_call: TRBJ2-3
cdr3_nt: TGTGCCAGCAGCTCTCCTTCCCCAGATACGCAGTATTTT
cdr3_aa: CASSSPSPDTQYF

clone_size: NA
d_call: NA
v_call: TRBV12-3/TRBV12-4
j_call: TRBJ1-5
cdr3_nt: TGTGCCAGCAGATCGAGCAATCAGCCCCAGCATTTT
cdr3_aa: CASRSSNQPQHF

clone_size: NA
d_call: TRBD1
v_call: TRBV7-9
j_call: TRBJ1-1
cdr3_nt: TGTGCCAGCAGTTCCCCGACAGGGGGGTACACTGAAGCTTTCTTT
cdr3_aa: CASSSPTGGYTEAFF

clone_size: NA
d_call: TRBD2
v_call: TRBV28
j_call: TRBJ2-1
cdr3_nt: TGTGCCAGCTTCCGGTCCGGGACTAGCGTCTACAATGAGCAGTTCTTC
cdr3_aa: CASFRSGTSVYNEQFF

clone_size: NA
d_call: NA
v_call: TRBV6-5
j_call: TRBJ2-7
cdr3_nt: TGTGCCAGCAAGGAAGGAGGGGGGGCCTACGAGCAGTACTTC
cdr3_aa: CASKEGGGAYEQYF

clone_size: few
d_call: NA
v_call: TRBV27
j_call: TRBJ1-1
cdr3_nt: TGTGCCAGCAGGCAGAAAAATACAGGGCGGTTAACTGAAGCTTTCTTT
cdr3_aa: CASRQKNTGRLTEAFF

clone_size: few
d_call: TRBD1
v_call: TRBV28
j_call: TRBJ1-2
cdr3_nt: TGTGCCAGCAGTTTAGGGACAGGAGGTTTCTATGGCTACACCTTC
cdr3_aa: CASSLGTGGFYGYTF

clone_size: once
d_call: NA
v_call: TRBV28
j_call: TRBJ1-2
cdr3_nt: TGTGCCAGCAGTTTCTCTAGAGGAGCCTATGGCTACACCTTC
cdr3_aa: CASSFSRGAYGYTF

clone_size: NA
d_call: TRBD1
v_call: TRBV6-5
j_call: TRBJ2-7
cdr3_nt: TGTGCCAGCAGGAAGGGGGCTCCGGGGTACGAGCAGTACTTC
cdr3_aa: CASRKGAPGYEQYF

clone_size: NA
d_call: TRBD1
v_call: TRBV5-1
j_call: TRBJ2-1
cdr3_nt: TGCGCCAGCTACCGGGACAGCTCCTACAATGAGCAGTTCTTC
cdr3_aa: CASYRDSSYNEQFF

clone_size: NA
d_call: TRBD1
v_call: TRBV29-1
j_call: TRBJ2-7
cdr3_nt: TGCAGCGTTGCTTCAGGACAGGGTCACGAGCAGTACTTC
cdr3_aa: CSVASGQGHEQYF

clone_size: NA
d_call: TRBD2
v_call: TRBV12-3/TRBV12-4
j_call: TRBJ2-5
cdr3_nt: TGTGCCAGCGAGGGACTACAGAGCGAGACCCAGTACTTC
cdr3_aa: CASEGLQSETQYF

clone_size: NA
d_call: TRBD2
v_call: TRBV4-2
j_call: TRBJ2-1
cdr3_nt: TGTGCCAGCAGCCAGCCGCGGGGGACTCGAGAGAGGAATGAGCAGTTCTTC
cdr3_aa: CASSQPRGTRERNEQFF

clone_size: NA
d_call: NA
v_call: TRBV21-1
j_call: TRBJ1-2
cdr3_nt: TGTGCCAGCACCTTAGACAGGGGGCGGGGAAACTATGGCTACACCTTC
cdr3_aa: CASTLDRGRGNYGYTF

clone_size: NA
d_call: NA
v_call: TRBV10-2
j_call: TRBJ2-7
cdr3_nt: TGCGCCAGCGGGAGCGGCTACGAGCAGTACTTC
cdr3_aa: CASGSGYEQYF

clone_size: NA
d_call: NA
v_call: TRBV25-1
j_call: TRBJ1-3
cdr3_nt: TGTGCCAGCAGTGAGGCGGGGGCCTCTGGAAACACCATATATTTT
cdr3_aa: CASSEAGASGNTIYF

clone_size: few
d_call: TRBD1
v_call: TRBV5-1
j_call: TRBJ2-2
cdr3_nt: TGTGCCAGCAGCTTGGGACAGGGCTTCCCCGGGGAGCTGTTTTTT
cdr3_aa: CASSLGQGFPGELFF

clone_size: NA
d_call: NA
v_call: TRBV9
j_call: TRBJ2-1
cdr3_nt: TGTGCCAGCAGCGTAGGTTTGCTAGCCCCTTACAATGAGCAGTTCTTC
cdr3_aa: CASSVGLLAPYNEQFF

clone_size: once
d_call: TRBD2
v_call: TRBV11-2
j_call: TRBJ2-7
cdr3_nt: TGTGCCAGCAGCTCACCGATGGGGGGGTACGAGCAGTACTTC
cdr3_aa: CASSSPMGGYEQYF

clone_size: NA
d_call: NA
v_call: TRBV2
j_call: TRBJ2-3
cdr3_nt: TGTGCCAGCAGAACAGGGAGCACAGATACGCAGTATTTT
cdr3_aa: CASRTGSTDTQYF

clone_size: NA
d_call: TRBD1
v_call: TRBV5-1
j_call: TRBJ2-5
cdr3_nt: TGCGCCAGCAGCTCTCAGGGGACAGGGGGCGCAGAGACCCAGTACTTC
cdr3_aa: CASSSQGTGGAETQYF

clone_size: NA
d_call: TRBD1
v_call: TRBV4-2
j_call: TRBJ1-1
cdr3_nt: TGTGCCAGCAGCCAAGGAAACAGGGGGCGCGGGACTGAAGCTTTCTTT
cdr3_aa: CASSQGNRGRGTEAFF

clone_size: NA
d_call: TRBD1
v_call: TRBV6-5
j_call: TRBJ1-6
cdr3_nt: TGTGCCAGCGGCGGGACAGATAATTCACCCCTCCACTTT
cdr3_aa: CASGGTDNSPLHF

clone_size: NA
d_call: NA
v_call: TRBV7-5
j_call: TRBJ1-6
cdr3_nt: TGTGCCAGAAGCGCCCCCACCGGGACAGATAATTCACCCCTCCACTTT
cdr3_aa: CARSAPTGTDNSPLHF

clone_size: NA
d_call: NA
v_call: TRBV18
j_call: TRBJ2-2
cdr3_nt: TGTGCCAGCTCAGGAGTCCGTAACACCGGGGAGCTGTTTTTT
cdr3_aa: CASSGVRNTGELFF

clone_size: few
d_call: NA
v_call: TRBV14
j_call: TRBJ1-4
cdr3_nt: TGTGCCAGCAGCCCTCTAGGACAGCCTGAAAAACTGTTTTTT
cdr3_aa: CASSPLGQPEKLFF

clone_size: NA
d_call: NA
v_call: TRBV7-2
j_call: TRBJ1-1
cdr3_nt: TGTGCCAGCAGCTTAGAAGTGTCGGGGGACCCGATGAACACTGAAGCTTTCTTT
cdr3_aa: CASSLEVSGDPMNTEAFF

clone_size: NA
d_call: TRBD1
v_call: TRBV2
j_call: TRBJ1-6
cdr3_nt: TGTGCCAGCAGGCTCGACAGGGCTGCTAATTCACCCCTCCACTTT
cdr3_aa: CASRLDRAANSPLHF